A selection of T cell receptor beta chains follows, all from one sample in a study of T cell changes during pregnancy in multiple sclerosis. Profiled with immunoSEQ multiplex PCR; TCRdb holds only in-frame clones, not every one. This table has approximately 130,000 clones, approximately 96% appearing once. This specimen consisted of peripheral blood, obtained after pregnancy. Receptor source: a female donor with multiple sclerosis, enrolled in a pregnancy study. Each CDR3 is given with its conserved first and last residue. D genes are given only for firm matches.

>TRBV4-2|TRBD1|TRBJ2-5
CASSHHNTGDQETQYF
TGTGCCAGCAGCCATCATAATACAGGGGATCAAGAGACCCAGTACTTC
>TRBV25-1|NA|TRBJ1-1
CASRDQAGISEAFF
TGTGCCAGCAGAGATCAGGCGGGTATCTCTGAAGCTTTCTTT
>TRBV29-1|TRBD1|TRBJ2-3
CSVPDRGRSDTQYF
TGCAGCGTCCCCGACAGGGGGCGCTCCGATACGCAGTATTTT
>TRBV6-1|NA|TRBJ1-2
CASSPDGVYGYTF
TGTGCCAGCAGCCCGGATGGAGTCTATGGCTACACCTTC
>TRBV28|NA|TRBJ1-1
CASSHMGYTEAFF
TGTGCCAGCAGTCATATGGGCTACACTGAAGCTTTCTTT
>TRBV7-2|NA|TRBJ2-1
CASSLQGSYNEQFF
TGTGCCAGCAGCTTACAGGGGTCCTACAATGAGCAGTTCTTC
>TRBV6-1|TRBD1|TRBJ2-5
CASSLDRDKQETQYF
TGTGCCAGCAGCCTGGACAGGGACAAACAAGAGACCCAGTACTTC
>TRBV4-3|NA|TRBJ1-3
CASSQDLGSGNTIYF
TGCGCCAGCAGCCAAGATCTCGGCTCTGGAAACACCATATATTTT
>TRBV19|TRBD2|TRBJ2-6
CASSTPGGSGANVLTF
TGTGCCAGTAGTACCCCGGGGGGCTCTGGGGCCAACGTCCTGACTTTC
>TRBV14|NA|TRBJ2-5
CASSQFIGVSGETQYF
TGTGCCAGCAGCCAATTCATTGGTGTCTCCGGGGAGACCCAGTACTTC
>TRBV6-5|TRBD1|TRBJ2-2
CASSHDRDTGELFF
TGTGCCAGCAGCCACGACAGGGATACCGGGGAGCTGTTTTTT
>TRBV19|NA|TRBJ2-7
CASSRDSYEQYF
TGTGCCAGTAGTCGCGACAGCTACGAGCAGTACTTC
>TRBV5-1|NA|TRBJ2-4
CASSWAGSVGANIQYF
TGCGCCAGCAGCTGGGCCGGGAGCGTGGGAGCAAACATTCAGTACTTC
>TRBV4-1|NA|TRBJ1-5
CASSQVYREPQHF
TGCGCCAGCAGCCAAGTGTACCGGGAGCCCCAGCATTTT
>TRBV5-4|NA|TRBJ2-7
CASSHTGTFTYEQYF
TGTGCCAGCAGCCATACCGGGACATTTACCTACGAGCAGTACTTC
>TRBV14|TRBD2|TRBJ2-7
CASSPGTRLSEQYF
TGTGCCAGCAGCCCCGGGACTAGACTTAGCGAGCAGTACTTC
>TRBV11-2|TRBD2|TRBJ2-5
CASSLGLAGGPIETQYF
TGTGCCAGCAGCTTAGGGCTAGCGGGAGGGCCGATCGAGACCCAGTACTTC
>TRBV30|NA|TRBJ2-5
CAWSSQERQYQETQYF
TGTGCCTGGAGCTCCCAAGAGCGACAGTACCAAGAGACCCAGTACTTC
>TRBV10-3|TRBD1|TRBJ2-2
CAISAATGSPGELFF
TGTGCCATCAGTGCCGCGACAGGGTCCCCCGGGGAGCTGTTTTTT
>TRBV27|TRBD2|TRBJ2-6
CASSFSGGSGANVLTF
TGTGCCAGCAGTTTTTCGGGAGGTTCTGGGGCCAACGTCCTGACTTTC
>TRBV12-5|TRBD2|TRBJ2-1
CASGSSSGRTYEQFF
TGTGCTAGTGGTTCCTCTAGCGGGAGGACATATGAGCAGTTCTTC
>TRBV28|TRBD1|TRBJ1-3
CASTMTGVDGNTIYF
TGTGCCAGCACCATGACAGGGGTCGATGGAAACACCATATATTTT
>TRBV28|TRBD1|TRBJ2-2
CAAGTANTGELFF
TGTGCCGCCGGGACAGCGAACACCGGGGAGCTGTTTTTT
>TRBV10-3|NA|TRBJ1-4
CAASRGGTNEKLFF
TGTGCCGCTTCTAGGGGGGGAACTAATGAAAAACTGTTTTTT